This T cell receptor (beta chain) derives from a study of CD8 T cells in ankylosing spondylitis. Whole-study results and caveats: What appeared characteristic of ankylosing spondylitis blood was a TCR beta motif of seven to nine highly homologous variants.

TCRdb passed the 5' RACE reads through MiXCR, listing each CDR3 protein once. The data hold some 840,000 distinct CDR3 sequences, with 10% to 15% observed a single time. For this clonotype: Its antigen is unidentified.

V lost 4 bases to trimming and J lost 2 bases, with 10 bases between them. The germline V gene encodes CDR1 SGHRS and CDR2 YFSETQ. The CDR3 spans 15 residues. Material: blood, either unsorted or a sorted T cell fraction (not recorded which). The gene calls are TRBV5-1 and TRBJ2-6, with no clear D. The TCR sequence derives from a male donor with ankylosing spondylitis. Here the CDR3 DNA reads TGCGCCAGCAGCCCTACCTTCGCTGGGGCCAACGTCCTGACTTTC. As protein: CASSPTFAGANVLTF.